Listed here are 26 T cell receptor beta chains from one sample, sequenced in a study of monozygotic twins with inflammatory bowel disease. TCRdb reanalyzed the 5' RACE reads, giving one entry per CDR3 protein sequence and no DNA. Here the sample table reports about 300,000 distinct CDR3 sequences. The material sequenced was blood. The receptors come from a human donor with ulcerative colitis or Crohn's disease, or a healthy co-twin of an affected twin (not recorded which).

J is TRBJ2-2 and V is TRBV4-2; there is no DNA to check the TCRdb D call of TRBD1. The CDR3 contains 18 residues. Germline V gives CDR1 LGHNA, CDR2 YNFKEQ. CDR3 sequence reads: CASSQDHLSWGRTGELFF.

V gene TRBV28 combines with J gene TRBJ1-2. CDR1 is MDHEN, CDR2 SYDVKM, per germline. The CDR3 contains 18 residues. The CDR3 spells CASSLVGLRDRQSYGYTF.

The rearrangement links TRBV4-3 to TRBJ1-6. There are 16 residues in the CDR3. The germline V gene has CDR1 LGHNA and CDR2 YSLEER. The CDR3 here is CASSQETQSINSPLHF.

The V and J genes are TRBV6-2 or TRBV6-3 and TRBJ2-6; TCRdb indicates TRBD1, and absent DNA this call remains unverified. The CDR3 is made up of 16 amino acids. Germline CDR1 is MNHEY and CDR2 is SVGEGT. CDR3 sequence: CASSIQGDSGANVLTF.

This chain links TRBV20-1 with TRBJ1-2; the TCRdb D gene call, TRBD1, has no DNA to confirm it. The CDR3 loop spans 13 amino acids. Germline assignment: CDR1 DFQATT and CDR2 SNEGSKA (reference sequence). The CDR3: CSAREWGGYGYTF.

The chain couples TRBV6-4 to TRBJ2-7; lacking DNA, the TRBD1 call made by TCRdb goes unchecked. CDR1 is MRHNA, CDR2 SNTAGT, per germline. The CDR3 spans 15 residues. CDR3 region: CASSGTGESSYEQYF.

V and J are TRBV6-2 or TRBV6-3 and TRBJ1-5. CDR1 MNHEY and CDR2 SVGEGT come from the germline V gene. CDR3 size: 13 residues. The CDR3 region is CASSYGQDQPQHF.

The genes are TRBV7-8 and TRBJ1-1. CDR1 is SGHVS and CDR2 is FQNEAQ in the germline V gene. The CDR3 consists of 15 residues. CDR3 in amino acids: CASSQTGILNTEAFF.

V is TRBV28 and J is TRBJ2-6; TCRdb names TRBD1, which stays unverified in the absence of DNA. This CDR3 has 17 amino acids. The V gene's germline CDR1 is MDHEN and CDR2 SYDVKM. The CDR3 loop reads CASSRDRGSSGANVLTF.

The V and J genes are TRBV6-2 or TRBV6-3 and TRBJ2-7; TCRdb proposes TRBD1, but this gene call is untestable without DNA. From germline, CDR1 is MNHEY and CDR2 SVGEGT. The length of the CDR3 is 14 residues. CDR3 sequence: CASRGTGGLYEQYF.

This sequence joins TRBV5-6 and TRBJ2-2. The CDR3 loop spans 15 amino acids. From germline, CDR1 is SGHDT and CDR2 YYEEEE. The CDR3: CASSWGTTNTGELFF.

This chain connects TRBV20-1 to TRBJ2-3; without DNA, the TCRdb call of TRBD1 cannot be checked. This CDR3 region has 14 residues. Germline assignment: CDR1 DFQATT and CDR2 SNEGSKA (reference sequence). This CDR3 reads CSAPPQTNTDTQYF.

This sequence joins TRBV5-1 and TRBJ2-5; the TRBD1 assignment by TCRdb is unverifiable without DNA. Germline V gives CDR1 SGHRS, CDR2 YFSETQ. The length of the CDR3 is 14 residues. CDR3 region: CASRFPGTQETQYF.

CDR3: CASSLAGGVRGEQFF. V is TRBV6-5 and J is TRBJ2-1; TCRdb names TRBD2, which stays unverified in the absence of DNA. Germline assignment: CDR1 MNHEY and CDR2 SVGAGI. This CDR3 spans 15 amino acids.

This chain connects TRBV5-6 to TRBJ2-1; TCRdb lists TRBD2, though no DNA is available to test this call. Germline V gene data show CDR1 as SGHDT and CDR2 as YYEEEE. The CDR3 length is 19 residues. The CDR3 sequence: CASSLPGLAGTSSYNEQFF.

The chain recombines TRBV25-1 with TRBJ2-1; TCRdb reports TRBD2, a call that lacks DNA to check it against. Germline V gene sequence: CDR1 MGHDK, CDR2 SYGVNS. This CDR3 is 16 amino acids long. CDR3 residues: CASSARKRGGFLEQFF.

The chain employs TRBV12-3 or TRBV12-4 and TRBJ2-3; TCRdb's assignment of TRBD2 cannot be checked, as there is no DNA. The CDR3 totals 16 residues. The CDR3: CASSPSQRIRTDTQYF.

The chain carries TRBV25-1 and TRBJ2-7. The CDR3 spans 12 residues. Germline loops: CDR1 MGHDK, CDR2 SYGVNS. This chain's CDR3 is CASSFGAHEQYF.

CDR3 sequence reads: CAISTALAGGYEQYF. V and J are TRBV10-3 and TRBJ2-7; TCRdb returns TRBD2, unconfirmable since there is no DNA. Germline V gene lookup returns CDR1 ENHRY and CDR2 SYGVKD. CDR3 length: 15 amino acids.

The chain uses TRBV12-3 or TRBV12-4 and TRBJ1-3; TCRdb names TRBD1, which stays unverified in the absence of DNA. The length of the CDR3 is 14 residues. CDR3 residues: CAAMGGVSGNTIYF.

V gene TRBV9 combines with J gene TRBJ2-1; TCRdb's D gene call, TRBD1, goes unchecked for lack of DNA. The CDR3 loop spans 15 amino acids. Germline loops: CDR1 SGDLS, CDR2 YYNGEE. CDR3 residues: CASSVVATGRDEQFF.

The gene calls are TRBV27 and TRBJ2-7; TCRdb selects TRBD1, and the lack of DNA leaves this call unchecked. There are 15 residues in the CDR3. Per germline, CDR1 MNHEY and CDR2 SMNVEV (reference sequence). The CDR3 spells CASSLGTAGSYEQYF.

V usage is TRBV18 and J usage is TRBJ2-2; TCRdb returns TRBD1, unconfirmable since there is no DNA. Per the germline V gene, CDR1 is KGHSH and CDR2 is LQKENI. The CDR3 runs 16 residues. The CDR3 loop reads CVSSPLQGPDTGELFF. Based on the CDR3 plus reference TRBV18 and TRBJ2-2, the full variable domain is NAGVMQNPRHLVRRRGQEARLRCSPMKGHSHVYWYRQLPEEGLKFMVYLQKENIIDESGMPKERFSAEFPKEGPSILRIQQVVRGDSAAYFCVSSPLQGPDTGELFFGEGSRLTVL.

This sequence joins TRBV24-1 and TRBJ2-1. Germline lookup yields CDR1 KGHDR and CDR2 SFDVKD. This CDR3 comprises 11 residues. The CDR3 spells CATRLRNEQFF.

The CDR3 loop reads CASRGQIMNTEAFF. The gene calls are TRBV6-2 or TRBV6-3 and TRBJ1-1; TCRdb gives TRBD1 as the D gene, but with no DNA this cannot be confirmed. CDR3 length: 14 amino acids. Germline CDR1 reads MNHEY; CDR2 reads SVGEGT.

This rearrangement joins TRBV25-1 to TRBJ1-4; TCRdb indicates TRBD1, and absent DNA this call remains unverified. CDR3 length equals 18 residues. Looked up from germline, CDR1 is MGHDK and CDR2 is SYGVNS. CDR3 protein: CASSEAKRYGGLSEKLFF.